This T cell receptor beta chain was profiled in a study of T cells in Graves' hyperthyroidism and ophthalmopathy. Authors of the study amplified TCR beta CDR3 regions from RNA transcripts. When the TCR CDR3 underwent first-round RT-PCR, the HTBI primer set was used. TCRdb fed the multiplex PCR reads into MiXCR, producing one record per CDR3 protein. The sample lists over 350,000 distinct CDR3 sequences; roughly 20% were seen once. This CDR3 is built from 15 residues. The V and J ends lost 1 base and 2 bases respectively, with 11 bases between them. Looked up from germline, CDR1 is SGHKS and CDR2 is YYEKEE (reference sequence).

V is TRBV5-5 and J is TRBJ2-3; D uncertain. Sequenced: blood. This TCR derives from a man between 18 and 35 years old with Graves' ophthalmopathy. CDR3 sequence: CASSLTFGSTDTQYF. CDR3 nucleotide sequence: TGTGCCAGCAGCTTGACGTTTGGCTCCACAGATACGCAGTATTTT. The entire variable domain, with the rest obtained from reference TRBV5-5 and TRBJ2-3, is as follows: DAGVTQSPTHLIKTRGQQVTLRCSPISGHKSVSWYQQVLGQGPQFIFQYYEKEERGRGNFPDRFSARQFPNYSSELNVNALLLGDSALYLCASSLTFGSTDTQYFGPGTRLTVL.